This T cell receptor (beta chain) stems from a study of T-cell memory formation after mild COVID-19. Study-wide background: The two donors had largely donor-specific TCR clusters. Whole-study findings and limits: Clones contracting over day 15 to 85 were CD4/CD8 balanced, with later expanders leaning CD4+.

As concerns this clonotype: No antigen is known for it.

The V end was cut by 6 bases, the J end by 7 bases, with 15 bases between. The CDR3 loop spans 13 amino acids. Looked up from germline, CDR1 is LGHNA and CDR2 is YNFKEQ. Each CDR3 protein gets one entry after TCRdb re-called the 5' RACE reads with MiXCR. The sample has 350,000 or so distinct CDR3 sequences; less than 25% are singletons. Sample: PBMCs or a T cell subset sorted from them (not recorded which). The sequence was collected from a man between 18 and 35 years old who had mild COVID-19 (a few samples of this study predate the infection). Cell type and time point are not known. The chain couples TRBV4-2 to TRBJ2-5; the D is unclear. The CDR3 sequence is CASRQDPRVTQYF. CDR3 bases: TGTGCCAGCAGGCAGGACCCCAGAGTGACCCAGTACTTC.